Shown below are 10 T cell receptor beta chains from a single sample sequenced in a study of CD8+CD57+ T cells in acquired aplastic anemia. Patients chosen for sequencing had shown CD8+CD57+ cell expansion by flow cytometry. Profiles of TCR beta VDJ and CDR3 were generated from a genomic DNA template. TCRdb itself ran the reads through MiXCR, one entry per CDR3 protein. Here the sample spans more than 150,000 distinct CDR3 sequences, 40% to 55% being singletons. Sequenced input: sorted CD4+, CD8+, or CD8+CD57+ T cells (not recorded which) from PBMCs. These receptors all stem from a human donor with aplastic anemia.

This clonotype appeared a single time. The chain joins TRBV7-2 to TRBJ2-5; TRBD2 matches at 7 bases. The CDR3 loop spans 15 amino acids. From germline, CDR1 is SGHTA and CDR2 FQGNSA. Trimming took 5 bases from V and 3 from J; bases not matched to a gene: 9. The CDR3 DNA sequence: TGTGCCAGCAGCACACATTCTAGCGGAAAAGAGACCCAGTACTTC. Translation: CASSTHSSGKETQYF. Complete variable domain (other parts from reference TRBV7-2 and TRBJ2-5): GAGVSQSPSNKVTEKGKDVELRCDPISGHTALYWYRQSLGQGLEFLIYFQGNSAPDKSGLPSDRFSAERTGGSVSTLTIQRTQQEDSAVYLCASSTHSSGKETQYFGPGTRLLVL.

Comments on this clonotype: Given a much more abundant clone one base away, this may be a read error. This chain connects TRBV9 to TRBJ1-1, with 8 nucleotides matching TRBD1. The CDR3 length is 14 residues. Germline CDR1 is SGDLS and CDR2 is YYNGEE. Unmatched junction bases numbered 0, after V lost 1 base and J lost 1 base. CDR3 nucleotide sequence: TGTGCCAGCAGCGTACAGGGGGCGAACACTGAAGCTTTCTTT. Its protein is CASSVQGANTEAFF.

The chain carries TRBV28 and TRBJ2-5; 8 bases agree with TRBD2. Germline V lookup: CDR1 MDHEN, CDR2 SYDVKM. With V trimmed by 8 bases and J by 2 bases, 13 bases remained unmatched. This CDR3 spans 16 amino acids. CDR3 nucleotide sequence: TGTGCCAGCTCACCCCTCCCGGGGGGGTCACAAGAGACCCAGTACTTC. It codes for CASSPLPGGSQETQYF.

This clonotype was seen many times. The V call is TRBV19, the J call TRBJ1-4; D is unresolved. Trimming cost V 5 bases and J 4 bases, with 8 bases left between them. The V gene's germline CDR1 is LNHDA and CDR2 SQIVND (reference sequence). The CDR3 runs to 13 residues. In DNA, the CDR3 is TGTGCCAGTAGTCGGAGGATTAATGAAAAACTGTTTTTT. It codes for CASSRRINEKLFF. Together with reference TRBV19 and TRBJ1-4, the CDR3 gives the full variable domain: DGGITQSPKYLFRKEGQNVTLSCEQNLNHDAMYWYRQDPGQGLRLIYYSQIVNDFQKGDIAEGYSVSREKKESFPLTVTSAQKNPTAFYLCASSRRINEKLFFGSGTQLSVL.

This clonotype was counted between two and nine times. The chain recombines TRBV6-5 with TRBJ1-1; 8 bases agree with TRBD1. Germline loops: CDR1 MNHEY, CDR2 SVGAGI. The CDR3 sequence is 15 residues long. V shed 2 bases, J shed 1 base, and the junction held 3 bases outside the gene matches. CDR3 sequence: CASSYTGTGNTEAFF. The CDR3 DNA sequence: TGTGCCAGCAGTTACACCGGGACAGGGAACACTGAAGCTTTCTTT.

V gene TRBV15 combines with J gene TRBJ2-7; TRBD1 agrees at 7 bases. The CDR3 spans 13 residues. Losses at the gene ends were 5 bases for V and 6 bases for J; bases not matched to a gene: 7. Germline values: CDR1 LNHNV, CDR2 YYDKDF (reference sequence). CDR3 sequence: CATSVGGGGEQYF. CDR3 sequence (DNA): TGTGCCACCAGCGTAGGGGGCGGAGGCGAGCAGTACTTC.

This chain connects TRBV6-1 to TRBJ1-2; no definite D call. The V gene's germline CDR1 is MNHNS and CDR2 SASEGT. The CDR3 covers 11 residues. Trimming pared 5 bases from V and 10 bases from J, leaving 11 bases between. CDR3 sequence: CASSPASAYTF. CDR3 nucleotide sequence: TGTGCCAGCAGTCCGGCGAGCGCCTACACCTTC.

The table lists this clonotype with many counts. CDR3 nucleotides: TGCGCCAGCACCCCCTCGACTAGCGGGCAAGAGACCCAGTACTTC. It is translated as CASTPSTSGQETQYF. The rearrangement uses TRBV10-1 and TRBJ2-5; TRBD2 matches 10 bases. Germline values: CDR1 WNHNN, CDR2 SYGVQD (reference sequence). V was clipped by 7 bases and J by 2 bases; unmatched bases: 7. The length of the CDR3 is 15 residues.

This clonotype has ten or more counts. The chain carries TRBV19 and TRBJ1-2; D is uncertain. The germline gives CDR1 LNHDA, CDR2 SQIVND (reference sequence). The CDR3 extends over 12 amino acids. The V end lost 4 bases, the J end lost 2 bases, and 5 bases lay between the germline ends. The CDR3 DNA reads as TGTGCCAGTAGTAGTTACAACTATGGCTACACCTTC. Amino acid sequence: CASSSYNYGYTF.

This clonotype occurred many times. The rearrangement joins TRBV2 to TRBJ1-1; D call uncertain. V lost 2 bases and J lost 4, with 8 bases in between. There are 13 residues in the CDR3. The germline gives CDR1 SNHLY, CDR2 FYNNEI. This chain's CDR3 is CASSEYPLTEAFF. In DNA, the CDR3 is TGTGCCAGCAGTGAATATCCGCTCACTGAAGCTTTCTTT.